These 5 T cell receptor beta chains were all obtained from the same sample, sequenced in a study of CD8+ T cells in alopecia areata. Treatment: oral pan-JAK inhibitor, 5-10 mg twice daily. Extraction of RNA preceded its reverse transcription into cDNA, which served as the sequencing template. Profiling relied on immunoSEQ multiplex PCR, and the TCRdb table lists in-frame clones only, not all of them. The sample yields some 150,000 clones, roughly 80% seen once. The sample was CD8+ T cells sorted from blood, taken at week 4, from a patient treated with tofacitinib. These receptors were collected from a human donor with alopecia areata.

The genes are TRBV7-9 and TRBJ2-3; 9 bases line up with TRBD1. Germline assignment: CDR1 SEHNR and CDR2 FQNEAQ (reference sequence). The CDR3 has 16 amino acids. The V and J ends lost 4 bases and 3 bases, in that order; junction bases with no gene match: 8. CDR3 in amino acids: CASSSLRDRETDTQYF. CDR3 bases: TGTGCCAGCAGCTCCCTCCGGGACAGGGAGACAGATACGCAGTATTTT. The whole variable domain, remainder taken from reference TRBV7-9 and TRBJ2-3, is DTGVSQNPRHKITKRGQNVTFRCDPISEHNRLYWYRQTLGQGPEFLTYFQNEAQLEKSRLLSDRFSAERPKGSFSTLEIQRTEQGDSAMYLCASSSLRDRETDTQYFGPGTRLTVL.

The J gene is TRBJ2-1, the V gene TRBV29-1, with 8 bases fitting TRBD2. CDR1 is SQVTM, CDR2 ANQGSEA, per germline. CDR3 length: 14 amino acids. The V segment lost 4 bases and the J segment 6 bases; nucleotides outside the gene matches: 8. The CDR3 spells CSVGTSSRTNEQFF. The CDR3 DNA sequence: TGCAGCGTTGGGACTAGCAGTCGTACCAATGAGCAGTTCTTC.

With regard to this clone: This sample includes further DNA sequences coding for the same CDR3. The rearrangement links TRBV7-9 to TRBJ2-5; D is perhaps TRBD1 or TRBD2 (6 bases each). Trimming took 9 bases from V and 0 from J, leaving 11 bases between them. The CDR3 loop spans 13 amino acids. Per germline, CDR1 SEHNR and CDR2 FQNEAQ (reference sequence). The CDR3 DNA is TGTGCCAGTCGGGGGACAAACCAAGAGACCCAGTACTTC. Translated: CASRGTNQETQYF. The complete variable domain, with remaining parts taken from reference TRBV7-9 and TRBJ2-5, reads DTGVSQNPRHKITKRGQNVTFRCDPISEHNRLYWYRQTLGQGPEFLTYFQNEAQLEKSRLLSDRFSAERPKGSFSTLEIQRTEQGDSAMYLCASRGTNQETQYFGPGTRLLVL.

This clone was picked up one time. This chain uses TRBV7-8 with TRBJ2-7; the match to TRBD1 covers 7 bases. The CDR3 covers 17 residues. Germline assignment: CDR1 SGHVS and CDR2 FQNEAQ. V shed 7 bases, J shed 0 bases, and the junction held 15 bases outside the gene matches. CDR3 loop: CASMGDMRGLSSYEQYF. The CDR3 DNA reads as TGTGCCAGCATGGGGGATATGAGGGGGCTGAGCTCCTACGAGCAGTACTTC.

The chain has TRBV5-6 and TRBJ1-1; the D gene is possibly TRBD1 (6 bases). CDR3 length: 16 residues. Germline loops: CDR1 SGHDT, CDR2 YYEEEE. The ends were cut back, 6 bases at V and 1 base at J, with 19 bases in the middle. The CDR3 loop is CASTVPGGPRNTEAFF. The CDR3 region has the DNA TGTGCCAGCACCGTTCCGGGGGGCCCCCGGAACACTGAAGCTTTCTTT.